This T cell receptor (beta chain) was retrieved from a study of blood T cell repertoires in COVID-19. The wider study: Specimens from acute and convalescent COVID-19 originated in the United States, Italy and Spain.

Germline V gene sequence: CDR1 SEHNR, CDR2 FQNEAQ (reference sequence). The CDR3 length is 17 residues. After removal of 1 base from V and 0 bases from J, the junction contained 1 base not matched to a gene. Source study methods: Cell counts per sample came from amplifying reference gene primers. Only in-frame clones appear in the TCRdb table, and some are missing; sequencing was by immunoSEQ multiplex PCR. The DNA gave D and trimming, while V, J and clone size come from that table. The sample carries 160,000 or so clones, about 79% recorded once. Clinical history as reported by participants underpinned cohort assignment. Before being deemed recovered, Cohort 3 donors had two negative PCRs, clearance, or symptom resolution.

The sequence derives from a man aged 45-60 years who had recovered from COVID-19. The sequencing input was PBMCs or T cells enriched from blood (not recorded which). This sequence joins TRBV7-9 and TRBJ1-4, with 11 bases that match TRBD1. This chain's CDR3 is CASSLGTGGSTNEKLFF. DNA of the CDR3: TGTGCCAGCAGCTTAGGGACAGGGGGCTCAACTAATGAAAAACTGTTTTTT.